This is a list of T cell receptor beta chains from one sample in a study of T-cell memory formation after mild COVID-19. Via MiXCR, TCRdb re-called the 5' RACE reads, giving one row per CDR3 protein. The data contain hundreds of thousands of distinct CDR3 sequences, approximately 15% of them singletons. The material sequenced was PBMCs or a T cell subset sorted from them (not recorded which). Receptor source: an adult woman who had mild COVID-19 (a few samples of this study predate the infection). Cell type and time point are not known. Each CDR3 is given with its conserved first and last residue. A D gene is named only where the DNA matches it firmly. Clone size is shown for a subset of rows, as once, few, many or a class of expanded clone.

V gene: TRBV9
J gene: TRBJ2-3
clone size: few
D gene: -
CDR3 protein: CASTIGGNADTQYF
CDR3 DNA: TGTGCCAGCACCATTGGGGGAAATGCAGATACGCAGTATTTT

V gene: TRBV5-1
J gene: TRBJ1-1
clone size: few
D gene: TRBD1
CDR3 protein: CASSTGDRSGTEAFF
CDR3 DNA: TGCGCCAGCAGCACAGGGGACAGGTCCGGAACTGAAGCTTTCTTT

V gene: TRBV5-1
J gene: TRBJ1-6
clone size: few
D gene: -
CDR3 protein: CASSLEAGLDSPLHF
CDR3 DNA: TGCGCCAGCAGCTTGGAGGCAGGGCTCGATTCACCCCTCCACTTT

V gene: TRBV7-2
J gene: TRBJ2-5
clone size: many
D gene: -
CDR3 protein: CASSLFHGYQETQYF
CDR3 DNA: TGTGCCAGCAGCTTATTTCACGGATACCAAGAGACCCAGTACTTC

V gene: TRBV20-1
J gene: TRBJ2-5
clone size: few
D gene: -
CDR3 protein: CSARGRGWETQYF
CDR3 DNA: TGCAGTGCTAGAGGGAGGGGCTGGGAGACCCAGTACTTC

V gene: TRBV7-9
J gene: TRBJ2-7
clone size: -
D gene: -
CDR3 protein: CASTPDYLLTPSSYEQYF
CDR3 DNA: TGTGCCAGCACCCCGGACTACCTATTGACTCCTAGCTCCTACGAGCAGTACTTC

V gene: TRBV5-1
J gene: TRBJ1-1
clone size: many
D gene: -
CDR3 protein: CASSFQQNTEAFF
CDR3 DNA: TGCGCCAGCAGCTTTCAACAGAACACTGAAGCTTTCTTT

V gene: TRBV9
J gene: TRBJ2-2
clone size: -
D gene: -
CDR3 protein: CASSVGRENTGELFF
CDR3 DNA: TGTGCCAGCAGCGTAGGGCGGGAGAACACCGGGGAGCTGTTTTTT

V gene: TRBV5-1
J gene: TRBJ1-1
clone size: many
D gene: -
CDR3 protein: CASSLDSPGSEAFF
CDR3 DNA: TGCGCCAGCAGCCTGGACAGTCCGGGTTCTGAAGCTTTCTTT

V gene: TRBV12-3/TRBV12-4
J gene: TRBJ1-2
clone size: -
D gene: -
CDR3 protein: CASSVRGSAPTF
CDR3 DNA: TGTGCCAGCAGTGTAAGGGGATCCGCACCCACCTTC

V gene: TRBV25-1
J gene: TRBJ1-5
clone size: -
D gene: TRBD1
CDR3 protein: CASSESEATNTGANQPQHF
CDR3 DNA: TGTGCCAGCAGTGAGTCCGAAGCCACTAACACAGGGGCCAATCAGCCCCAGCATTTT

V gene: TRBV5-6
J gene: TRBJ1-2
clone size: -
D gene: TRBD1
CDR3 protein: CASSLDTGVIINYGYTF
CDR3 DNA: TGTGCCAGCAGCTTGGATACAGGGGTGATAATCAACTATGGCTACACCTTC

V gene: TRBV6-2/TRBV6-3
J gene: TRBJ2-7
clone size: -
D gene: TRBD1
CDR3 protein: CASSYKGQGAYEQYF
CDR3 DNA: TGTGCCAGCAGTTACAAGGGACAGGGGGCCTACGAGCAGTACTTC

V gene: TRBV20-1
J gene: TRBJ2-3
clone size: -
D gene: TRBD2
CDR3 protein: CSANGRDYLQDTQYF
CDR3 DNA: TGCAGTGCTAATGGGCGGGACTACCTACAAGATACGCAGTATTTT

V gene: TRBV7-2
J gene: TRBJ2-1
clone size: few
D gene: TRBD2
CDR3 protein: CASSLDRTSGNNEQFF
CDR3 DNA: TGTGCCAGCAGCTTAGACCGGACTAGCGGAAACAATGAGCAGTTCTTC

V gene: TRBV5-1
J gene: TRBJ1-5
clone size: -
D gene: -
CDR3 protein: CASSPYGDGNQPQHF
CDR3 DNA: TGCGCCAGCAGCCCGTACGGGGACGGCAATCAGCCCCAGCATTTT

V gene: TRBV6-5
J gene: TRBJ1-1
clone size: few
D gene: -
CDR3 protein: CASSSKGGTTEAFF
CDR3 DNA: TGTGCCAGCAGTTCAAAGGGGGGGACCACTGAAGCTTTCTTT

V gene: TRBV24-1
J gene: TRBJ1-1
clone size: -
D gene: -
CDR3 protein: CATSDHREAEAFF
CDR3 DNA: TGTGCCACCAGTGATCACCGGGAAGCTGAAGCTTTCTTT

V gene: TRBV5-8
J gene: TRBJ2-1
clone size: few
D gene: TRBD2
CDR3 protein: CASSSGLAGSPYNEQFF
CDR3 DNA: TGTGCCAGCAGCTCGGGACTAGCGGGATCGCCCTACAATGAGCAGTTCTTC

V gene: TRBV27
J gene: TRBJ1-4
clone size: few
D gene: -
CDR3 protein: CASSLRYSSANEKLFF
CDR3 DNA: TGTGCCAGCAGTTTACGATACAGCTCTGCTAATGAAAAACTGTTTTTT

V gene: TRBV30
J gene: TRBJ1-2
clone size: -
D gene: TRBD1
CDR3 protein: CAWSITGTGAVGYTF
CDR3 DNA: TGTGCCTGGAGCATCACCGGGACAGGGGCGGTTGGCTACACCTTC

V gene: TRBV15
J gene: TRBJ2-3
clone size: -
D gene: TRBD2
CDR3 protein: CATSSGGAGVTDTQYF
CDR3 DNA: TGTGCCACCAGCAGCGGGGGGGCGGGTGTAACAGATACGCAGTATTTT

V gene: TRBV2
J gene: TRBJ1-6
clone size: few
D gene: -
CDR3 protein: CASSEAAGAALNSPLHF
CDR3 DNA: TGTGCCAGCAGTGAAGCGGCAGGGGCAGCTCTTAATTCACCCCTCCACTTT